A single T cell receptor beta chain is shown here with its context. This clonotype was found many times. No antigen is known for it. No base quality values were provided; no much bigger clone lies one nucleotide off. For repertoire sequencing, TCR beta CDR3 regions were amplified from RNA transcripts. HTBI primers and the Qiagen OneStep RT-PCR kit were used in a first-round RT-PCR, which was followed by a second-round multiplex PCR, size selection and purification. Libraries were sequenced paired-end with 100 bp reads on an Illumina HiSeq2000. The original pipeline was this. SOAPnuke was used to process the reads, removing any read that contained adapters or uncalled bases, had a mean Phred below 15, or lacked an exact match to the constant primer or identifier. High-quality paired reads were merged with COPE v1.2.5. Each unique nucleotide sequence was treated as a clonotype, and MiTCR v1.1 was used to align the clonotypes to the IMGT TRB V, D and J references. The analysis was limited to V-J combinations with a frequency above 0.0001, which together covered around 99% of the repertoires. A TCR clonal expansion and chaos score per V-J combination was defined as the ratio of F50 clonal expansion to chaos observed in the TCRdist matrix. Welch's t-statistics and random forest were used to reduce features to about 14 V-J combinations, which were fed into a naive Bayes classifier. Thyroid-blood repertoire similarity was quantified with the Morisita-Horn index. The public reads were reprocessed in TCRdb via fastp at Q25 and MiXCR, keeping in-frame beta chains. All rows with the same CDR3 protein become a single entry with the most common DNA and genes. TCRdb's processing, not the authors', yielded these V and J calls. For this sample the table gives about 740,000 distinct CDR3 sequences, of which approximately 40% were detected only once. Together, the top ten hold approximately 43% of the sample.

The sample originates from a study of Graves' ophthalmopathy and Graves' hyperthyroidism (dated by TCRdb to between 2017 and 2018). Concerning the study at large: Peripheral blood was collected before any treatment was given, at the time of initial diagnosis. The study used TCR beta repertoire signatures to distinguish Graves' ophthalmopathy from Graves' hyperthyroidism and to predict progression to ophthalmopathy. In total, approximately 130 blood samples were TCR-sequenced: 43 ophthalmopathy, some 75 hyperthyroidism and roughly 17 hyperthyroidism-to-ophthalmopathy patients. To explore V-J signatures that distinguish ophthalmopathy from hyperthyroidism, a discovery set of around 100 patients was enrolled, made up of about 40 with ophthalmopathy and 57 with stable hyperthyroidism. An independent validation cohort comprised around 20 hyperthyroidism patients and 15 to 17 patients who later progressed from hyperthyroidism to ophthalmopathy. In a handful of hyperthyroidism patients, the T-cell repertoires found in thyroid tissue were compared with those found in blood. After sampling, hyperthyroidism patients received methimazole starting at 30 mg daily, and ophthalmopathy patients received high-dose intravenous methylprednisolone.

Overall results and qualifications from the work: No statistical method was used to predetermine the sample size, and group allocation was not hidden from the investigators. In cross-validation, the 13-signature model distinguished ophthalmopathy from stable hyperthyroidism with 85% to 90% sensitivity and roughly 81% specificity, and in the test set the corresponding values were about 80% and 75%. In validation, the model predicted ophthalmopathy progression with more than 55% sensitivity and roughly 72% specificity; around twelve predicted patients were CT-confirmed with GO in a median of approximately six months. Most expanded thyroid clonotypes with a frequency above 0.001 also appeared in blood, which suggests that blood repertoires may reflect the immune response in the thyroid.

Cut back by 1 base and 1 base, the V and J ends lie 7 bases apart. The CDR3 goes from the cysteine to the phenylalanine over 14 residues. The retained sequence is limited to the CDR3, 42 bases, with the frame set at the first base. Via the germline V gene (reference sequence), CDR1 is SEHNR and CDR2 FQNEAQ. Ophthalmopathy patients were characterized by moderately to severely active disease, a Clinical Activity Score of at least 3, a NOSPECS grade of at least 4, and a disease duration under 3 months. Patients with other autoimmune diseases, uncontrolled infections, pregnancy or lactation were excluded from the study. Diagnosis relied on clinical symptoms, serum thyroxine, TRAb, thyroid ultrasound and orbital computed tomography. PBMCs were isolated from about 9.1 ml of fresh peripheral blood by Ficoll-Paque density gradient centrifugation. Trizol reagent was used to extract the total RNA, and its quality was then checked on an Agilent 2100 Bioanalyzer.

This receptor was obtained from an adult man with Graves' ophthalmopathy. Sequencing input: peripheral blood. The chain joins TRBV7-9 to TRBJ1-1, with the D gene not confidently named. The CDR3 protein: CASSLVLGNTEAFF. The DNA sequence is as follows: TGTGCCAGCAGCTTAGTCTTAGGGAACACTGAAGCTTTCTTT.